The 25 T cell receptor beta chains presented below share a single source sample, sequenced in a study of shared clonotypes between healthy human individuals. TCRdb's table, derived via immunoSEQ multiplex PCR, lists solely in-frame clones and lacks some. The profile covers about 110,000 clones, with about 71% appearing a single time and about 24% taken by the ten largest. Sequencing was carried out using memory CD8+ T cells sorted from blood. Subset given: CD45RO+ cells pooled with CCR7-negative TemRA cells. The receptors stem from a woman aged 30 to 39 in good health.

The V gene is TRBV7-7, the J gene TRBJ2-7; 12 nucleotides agree with TRBD2. This CDR3 has 17 residues. The germline gives CDR1 SSHAT, CDR2 FNYEAQ (reference sequence). With V trimmed by 2 bases and J by 5 bases, 10 bases remained unmatched. The CDR3 bases are TGTGCCAGCAGCTTAATTAGTAGACTAGCGGGAGACCACGAGCAGTACTTC. Its protein product is CASSLISRLAGDHEQYF.

This clone showed up many times. J is TRBJ2-5 and V is TRBV15; perhaps TRBD1 as D (6 bases). With 2 bases removed from V and 4 bases from J, the gap between germline ends came to 11 bases. In germline, CDR1 is LNHNV, CDR2 YYDKDF (reference sequence). This CDR3 has 14 amino acids. CDR3 nucleotide sequence: TGTGCCACCAGCAGACTGGACAGTCGAGAGACCCAGTACTTC. Residues: CATSRLDSRETQYF.

CDR3 protein: CSARTRFEQYF. In DNA, the CDR3 is TGCAGTGCTAGGACTAGGTTTGAGCAGTACTTC. V is TRBV20-1 and J is TRBJ2-5, with TRBD2 as a possible D gene (6 bases). Germline CDR1 and CDR2: DFQATT and SNEGSKA (reference sequence). CDR3 size: 11 residues. Trimming removed 3 bases at V and 11 bases at J, with 13 bases between.

V is TRBV11-2 and J is TRBJ2-7; D may be TRBD2 (5 bases). The CDR3 loop spans 16 amino acids. V was clipped by 5 bases and J by 3 bases, with 20 bases between them. Germline V CDR1 and CDR2: SGHAT, FQNNGV. CDR3 loop: CASSHAAGARGYEQYF. DNA of the CDR3: TGTGCCAGCAGCCACGCGGCGGGTGCCAGAGGCTACGAGCAGTACTTC.

CDR3 protein: CASSRPLPRNNEQFF. CDR3 DNA: TGTGCCAGCAGCCGACCGCTGCCCAGAAATAATGAGCAGTTCTTC. The chain is built from TRBV14 and TRBJ2-1; D is ambiguous. Per germline, CDR1 SGHDN and CDR2 FVKESK. This CDR3 has 15 amino acids. V lost 4 bases and J 7 bases, leaving 17 bases between the germline ends. The whole variable domain, filled in from reference TRBV14 and TRBJ2-1, reads EAGVTQFPSHSVIEKGQTVTLRCDPISGHDNLYWYRRVMGKEIKFLLHFVKESKQDESGMPNNRFLAERTGGTYSTLKVQPAELEDSGVYFCASSRPLPRNNEQFFGPGTRLTVL.

The gene calls are TRBV4-1 and TRBJ1-2; D gene unclear. The V and J ends lost 3 bases and 4 bases respectively, with 9 bases between them. This CDR3 is built from 13 residues. Germline V gives CDR1 MGHRA, CDR2 YSYEKL. The CDR3 sequence: CASSQGGFYGYTF. The CDR3 DNA sequence: TGCGCCAGCAGCCAGGGAGGCTTCTATGGCTACACCTTC.

The rearrangement uses TRBV5-1 and TRBJ2-1; 8 bases align to TRBD1. In germline, CDR1 is SGHRS, CDR2 YFSETQ. Germline trimming cut 4 bases from V and 6 bases from J; bases unmatched to any gene: 24. This CDR3 is built from 20 residues. The CDR3 here is CASSPTLTGDMASPSNEQFF. The CDR3 bases are TGCGCCAGCAGCCCCACTTTGACAGGGGATATGGCCTCACCTTCCAATGAGCAGTTCTTC. The full variable domain, rest sourced from reference TRBV5-1 and TRBJ2-1, is KAGVTQTPRYLIKTRGQQVTLSCSPISGHRSVSWYQQTPGQGLQFLFEYFSETQRNKGNFPGRFSGRQFSNSRSEMNVSTLELGDSALYLCASSPTLTGDMASPSNEQFFGPGTRLTVL.

The CDR3: CASSSSGTYTGELFF. CDR3 DNA: TGTGCCAGCAGTTCGTCCGGGACCTACACCGGGGAGCTGTTTTTT. The rearrangement joins TRBV27 to TRBJ2-2; D possibly matches TRBD1 or TRBD2 (5 bases each). There are 15 residues in the CDR3. V lost 4 bases, J lost 3 bases, and 12 bases lay in between. Germline V gives CDR1 MNHEY, CDR2 SMNVEV (reference sequence).

The chain combines TRBV19 with TRBJ1-2; the D is unclear. V lost 3 bases to trimming and J lost 4 bases, with 21 bases between them. The germline gives CDR1 LNHDA, CDR2 SQIVND (reference sequence). This CDR3 is built from 17 residues. CDR3 residues: CASSIMVGSMEIYGYTF. The CDR3 region has the DNA TGTGCCAGTAGTATCATGGTTGGCTCGATGGAGATCTATGGCTACACCTTC.

The chain combines TRBV7-8 with TRBJ1-1, with TRBD1 matching over 8 bases. Unmatched junction bases numbered 11, after V lost 2 bases and J lost 0 bases. Germline assignment: CDR1 SGHVS and CDR2 FQNEAQ. The CDR3 loop spans 18 amino acids. CDR3 loop: CASSLMIVGQGMNTEAFF. The CDR3 DNA reads as TGTGCCAGCAGCTTAATGATTGTAGGACAGGGCATGAACACTGAAGCTTTCTTT.

The V and J genes are TRBV27 and TRBJ2-5; D not resolved. Germline V gene sequence: CDR1 MNHEY, CDR2 SMNVEV (reference sequence). This CDR3 spans 16 amino acids. V gave up 4 bases and J gave up 7 bases, with 22 bases separating them. The CDR3 is CASSSSSPPRLGTQYF. Here the CDR3 DNA reads TGTGCCAGCAGTTCGTCCAGTCCCCCAAGGCTCGGGACCCAGTACTTC.

There are a few counts of this clone. The rearrangement uses TRBV5-4 and TRBJ2-7; D gene ambiguous. Between the trimmed V and J ends, which lost 1 base and 5 bases, there was a span of 10 bases. The germline CDR1 and CDR2 sequences are SGHNT and YYREEE (reference sequence). The length of the CDR3 is 13 residues. The CDR3 nucleotides read TGTGCCAGCAGCTTGTCCGGACCCGACGAGCAGTACTTC. Amino acids: CASSLSGPDEQYF.

The chain couples TRBV19 to TRBJ1-4; 8 bases align to TRBD1. This CDR3 is built from 14 residues. CDR1 and CDR2 (germline): LNHDA, SQIVND (reference sequence). V dropped 5 bases and J dropped 5; count of bases not matched to a gene: 4. This CDR3 is CASSFDRGNEKLFF. The CDR3 nucleotides read TGTGCCAGTAGTTTTGACAGGGGAAATGAAAAACTGTTTTTT.

The V call is TRBV10-3, the J call TRBJ1-2; 10 bases are a match to TRBD1. Germline V gives CDR1 ENHRY, CDR2 SYGVKD. V lost 5 bases to trimming and J lost 9 bases; unmatched junction nucleotides: 9. The CDR3 runs to 14 residues. The CDR3 sequence is CAISPRRTGGCYTF. The CDR3 bases are TGTGCCATCAGTCCTCGCCGGACAGGGGGATGCTACACCTTC.

This chain joins TRBV11-2 and TRBJ1-4; the D gene is possibly TRBD1 (5 bases). V was shortened by 0 bases and J by 5 bases, with 10 bases between the two germline ends. This CDR3 region has 15 residues. CDR1 SGHAT and CDR2 FQNNGV come from the germline V gene. The CDR3 spells CASSLDGGINEKLFF. In DNA, the CDR3 is TGTGCCAGCAGCTTAGATGGGGGGATCAATGAAAAACTGTTTTTT.

This clone came up once. The rearrangement joins TRBV29-1 to TRBJ2-7; D gene uncertain. Trimming pared 1 base from V and 3 bases from J, leaving 4 bases between. CDR3 size: 11 residues. Germline lookup yields CDR1 SQVTM and CDR2 ANQGSEA. For the CDR3, the DNA is TGCAGCGTTGAAGTATTCTACGAGCAGTACTTC. Translated: CSVEVFYEQYF.

This clone was seen repeatedly, ten times or more. The chain employs TRBV28 and TRBJ2-7; D remains unclear. The CDR3 loop spans 13 amino acids. Trimming removed 2 bases at V and 0 bases at J, with 5 bases between. Germline values: CDR1 MDHEN, CDR2 SYDVKM. The DNA of the CDR3 is TGTGCCAGCAGTTTACACAGCTCCTACGAGCAGTACTTC. Translated, it gives CASSLHSSYEQYF.

The rearrangement uses TRBV4-1 and TRBJ2-1, with TRBD2 matching over 11 bases. The V gene end was trimmed by 5 bases and the J gene end by 5 bases; junction bases not matched to a gene: 5. This CDR3 has 15 amino acids. Germline loops: CDR1 MGHRA, CDR2 YSYEKL. The CDR3 region has the DNA TGCGCCAGCAGCGCACTAGCGGGAGTTAACAATGAGCAGTTCTTC. It is translated as CASSALAGVNNEQFF.

This rearrangement joins TRBV2 to TRBJ2-3; TRBD2 matches 8 bases. J was trimmed by 6 bases and V by 11 bases; bases with no gene match: 13. The CDR3 is 14 amino acids. Germline CDR1 SNHLY, CDR2 FYNNEI. The CDR3 reads CAWLLAEDTDTQYF. Here the CDR3 DNA reads TGTGCCTGGCTACTAGCGGAGGATACGGATACGCAGTATTTT.

The V gene is TRBV7-8, the J gene TRBJ1-2; no clear D gene. Germline V gives CDR1 SGHVS, CDR2 FQNEAQ. The CDR3 totals 15 residues. V shed 0 bases and J shed 4 bases, with 12 bases lying between them. CDR3 bases: TGTGCCAGCAGCTTAGCGGAAGAAAGGGCCTATGGCTACACCTTC. Translation gives CASSLAEERAYGYTF.

The rearrangement uses TRBV5-1 and TRBJ2-7; D not resolved. The length of the CDR3 is 13 residues. Trimming left V 3 bases short and J 0 bases short, with 7 bases between. CDR1 SGHRS and CDR2 YFSETQ come from the germline V gene. The CDR3 DNA reads TGCGCCAGCAGCTCCACGAGCTCCTACGAGCAGTACTTC. Protein sequence: CASSSTSSYEQYF.

This chain uses TRBV30 with TRBJ1-1; D is ambiguous. The CDR3 has 13 amino acids. The germline V gene has CDR1 GTSNPN and CDR2 SVGIG (reference sequence). V gave up 0 bases and J gave up 4 bases, with 9 bases separating them. CDR3 region: CAWSVLETTEAFF. CDR3 bases: TGTGCCTGGAGTGTATTGGAAACCACTGAAGCTTTCTTT.

The chain has TRBV9 and TRBJ2-7; D is unclear. The CDR3 covers 15 residues. Germline lookup yields CDR1 SGDLS and CDR2 YYNGEE. V was cut by 0 bases and J by 0 bases, with 10 bases left in between. This CDR3 is CASSVAQESSYEQYF. In nucleotides, the CDR3 is TGTGCCAGCAGCGTAGCCCAGGAGAGCTCCTACGAGCAGTACTTC.

This clone was seen only once. CDR3 sequence: CASSQVLQTDTQYF. CDR3 bases: TGCGCCAGCAGCCAAGTTCTCCAGACAGATACGCAGTATTTT. This sequence joins TRBV4-1 and TRBJ2-3, with unresolved D. The CDR3 runs 14 residues. V was clipped by 1 base and J by 3 bases, with 8 bases between them. The germline V gene has CDR1 MGHRA and CDR2 YSYEKL.

This clone was observed many times. The chain links TRBV29-1 to TRBJ2-1; 7 bases are a match to TRBD2. The length of the CDR3 is 16 residues. V lost 4 bases to trimming and J lost 8 bases; unmatched junction nucleotides: 17. The germline CDR1 and CDR2 sequences are SQVTM and ANQGSEA. CDR3 sequence: CSVAHLAGEGRDEQFF. CDR3 in DNA: TGCAGCGTTGCTCACCTTGCCGGGGAGGGACGCGATGAGCAGTTCTTC.